What follows are 31 T cell receptor beta chains derived from one specimen sequenced in a study of T cell changes during pregnancy in multiple sclerosis. Sequencing was performed with immunoSEQ multiplex PCR; in TCRdb, only in-frame clones are kept and a portion is missing. In the table there are more than 55,000 clones, 94% of which are singletons. The source was CD8+ T cells from peripheral blood mononuclear cells, collected in the third trimester of pregnancy. The receptor set was obtained from a female donor with multiple sclerosis, enrolled in a pregnancy study.

The chain employs TRBV5-1 and TRBJ2-1; tentatively, D is TRBD2 (6 bases). V was shortened by 7 bases and J by 5 bases, with 16 bases between the two germline ends. CDR1 SGHRS and CDR2 YFSETQ come from the germline V gene. This CDR3 has 14 residues. The CDR3 bases are TGCGCCAGCGAAAGCGGGTGGGCAGACAATGAGCAGTTCTTC. This gives the protein CASESGWADNEQFF.

CDR3 in amino acids: CASGGTANNEQFF. CDR3 DNA: TGCGCCAGCGGGGGGACAGCAAACAATGAGCAGTTCTTC. The J gene is TRBJ2-1, the V gene TRBV4-1; D might be TRBD1 (7 bases). The CDR3 has 13 amino acids. Trimming removed 8 bases at V and 5 bases at J, with 13 bases between. CDR1 and CDR2 from the germline V gene are MGHRA and YSYEKL.

J is TRBJ2-3 and V is TRBV30, with D perhaps TRBD2 (5 bases). CDR1 and CDR2 from the germline V gene are GTSNPN and SVGIG (reference sequence). The CDR3 runs to 15 residues. Trimming pared 0 bases from V and 2 bases from J, leaving 12 bases between. The CDR3 region has the DNA TGTGCCTGGAGTGTAGGGCGGGCCGACACAGATACGCAGTATTTT. Translation gives CAWSVGRADTDTQYF.

The chain carries TRBV11-3 and TRBJ1-5; D ambiguous. V was trimmed by 5 bases and J by 0 bases, leaving 11 bases between them. Looked up from germline, CDR1 is SGHNT and CDR2 is YENEEA. The CDR3 is 15 amino acids. The CDR3: CASSVFGYSNQPQHF. Written as DNA, the CDR3 is TGTGCCAGCAGCGTCTTCGGGTATAGCAATCAGCCCCAGCATTTT.

This sequence joins TRBV6-6 and TRBJ2-5; 7 bases are shared with TRBD2. The V gene's germline CDR1 is MNHNY and CDR2 SVGAGI (reference sequence). Trimming took 0 bases from V and 5 from J; bases not matched to a gene: 6. This CDR3 has 15 amino acids. CDR3 sequence reads: CASSYSRGRVETQYF. Written as DNA, the CDR3 is TGTGCCAGCAGTTACTCGAGAGGGAGGGTGGAGACCCAGTACTTC.

The chain has TRBV6-1 and TRBJ2-3; 12 bases line up with TRBD2. This CDR3 comprises 15 residues. The V gene end was trimmed by 8 bases and the J gene end by 4 bases; junction bases not matched to a gene: 7. Germline CDR1 and CDR2: MNHNS and SASEGT. Written as DNA, the CDR3 is TGTGCCAGCGTCCTAGCGGGAGGGTTAGCAGATACGCAGTATTTT. Its translation is CASVLAGGLADTQYF.

The chain uses TRBV2 and TRBJ2-3; D is undetermined. In germline, CDR1 is SNHLY, CDR2 FYNNEI. This CDR3 is built from 11 residues. V was cut by 5 bases and J by 5 bases, with 5 bases left in between. The CDR3 loop is CASSPQDTQYF. CDR3 DNA: TGTGCCAGCAGTCCCCAAGATACGCAGTATTTT.

V usage is TRBV4-1 and J usage is TRBJ2-1; TRBD2 might be the D (6 bases). The CDR3 length is 13 residues. Germline lookup yields CDR1 MGHRA and CDR2 YSYEKL. V shed 0 bases and J shed 15 bases, with 15 bases lying between them. The CDR3 region is CASSQDPTSPMFF. The CDR3 DNA sequence: TGCGCCAGCAGCCAAGATCCAACTAGCCCTATGTTCTTC.

The V call is TRBV9, the J call TRBJ1-1; D remains unclear. V gave up 4 bases and J gave up 3 bases, with 10 bases separating them. This CDR3 is built from 13 residues. Per the germline V gene, CDR1 is SGDLS and CDR2 is YYNGEE. CDR3 DNA sequence: TGTGCCAGCAGCCACTCGGGGTACACTGAAGCTTTCTTT. Its translation is CASSHSGYTEAFF.

As for this clone: The junction differs from germline at one of its ends, possibly a read error. The chain has TRBV5-5 and TRBJ2-7; D is unclear. Germline-derived CDR1 and CDR2 are SGHKS and YYEKEE (reference sequence). CDR3 length: 13 residues. CDR3 bases: TGTGCCAGCAGCATGGGCGTCTCCCACGAGCAGTACTTC. It yields the protein CASSMGVSHEQYF.

The V and J genes are TRBV19 and TRBJ1-1, with D unclear. The CDR3 has 13 residues. Looked up from germline, CDR1 is LNHDA and CDR2 is SQIVND (reference sequence). Trimming took off 5 bases at V and 1 base at J, with 8 bases between the two ends. The CDR3 DNA is TGTGCCAGTAGTGGCGGTTCGAACACTGAAGCTTTCTTT. Its translation is CASSGGSNTEAFF.

This clone was found once. V usage is TRBV7-3 and J usage is TRBJ2-1, with 9 bases aligning to TRBD2. The germline V gene encodes CDR1 SGHTA and CDR2 FQGTGA. J was trimmed by 0 bases and V by 5 bases; bases with no gene match: 14. The length of the CDR3 is 19 residues. The CDR3 region has the DNA TGTGCCAGCAGCGCCTGGCCTGGGCGGGAGGGCGGCTCCTACAATGAGCAGTTCTTC. It yields the protein CASSAWPGREGGSYNEQFF.

This clone was recorded only once. This chain uses TRBV4-1 with TRBJ1-1; TRBD1 matches at 7 bases. The CDR3 is 15 residues long. Germline V CDR1 and CDR2: MGHRA, YSYEKL. V gave up 1 base and J gave up 1 base; unmatched junction bases: 3. The CDR3 coding sequence is TGCGCCAGCAGCCAAGCGTACAGGGGGAACACTGAAGCTTTCTTT. It yields the protein CASSQAYRGNTEAFF.

V and J are TRBV5-1 and TRBJ2-7; a possible D gene is TRBD2 (6 bases). The CDR3 extends over 16 amino acids. Germline loops: CDR1 SGHRS, CDR2 YFSETQ. V shed 1 base and J shed 7 bases, with 21 bases lying between them. CDR3 coding DNA: TGCGCCAGCAGCTTGTTTTATGGACTTAGGGGAGGTGAGCAGTACTTC. This gives the protein CASSLFYGLRGGEQYF.

V and J are TRBV28 and TRBJ2-3; D gene unclear. The CDR3 loop spans 14 amino acids. Germline V gene lookup returns CDR1 MDHEN and CDR2 SYDVKM. Trimming stripped 2 bases from V and 0 bases from J, with 6 bases between. In DNA form, the CDR3 reads TGTGCCAGCAGTTTAGAACAGAGCACAGATACGCAGTATTTT. It encodes CASSLEQSTDTQYF.

This chain joins TRBV5-4 and TRBJ2-1; TRBD2 agrees at 7 bases. This CDR3 spans 16 amino acids. V trimming: 0 bases; J trimming: 7 bases; junction bases outside the gene matches: 10. CDR1 is SGHNT, CDR2 YYREEE, per germline (reference sequence). The CDR3: CASSLGVGGQRNEQFF. CDR3 bases: TGTGCCAGCAGCTTGGGGGTGGGAGGGCAGAGGAATGAGCAGTTCTTC.

The gene calls are TRBV19 and TRBJ2-1; tentative D call: TRBD2 (5 bases). The germline V gene encodes CDR1 LNHDA and CDR2 SQIVND (reference sequence). The CDR3 has 11 amino acids. V dropped 5 bases and J dropped 10 bases, with 9 bases sitting between them. This CDR3 is CASSPRREQFF. Here the CDR3 DNA reads TGTGCCAGTAGTCCCAGGAGGGAGCAGTTCTTC.

This clone was observed once. The V call is TRBV6-5, the J call TRBJ1-2; a possible D gene is TRBD1 (5 bases). V was cut by 2 bases and J by 7 bases, with 11 bases left in between. Germline V gives CDR1 MNHEY, CDR2 SVGAGI. This CDR3 spans 13 amino acids. The DNA for the CDR3 is TGTGCCAGCAGTTACGGCGGGGCGGGTGGCTACACCTTC. Translated: CASSYGGAGGYTF.

The chain uses TRBV28 and TRBJ1-4, with 10 bases fitting TRBD1. CDR1 is MDHEN, CDR2 SYDVKM, per germline. This CDR3 region has 15 residues. J lost 7 bases, V lost 2 bases, and 4 bases had no gene match. CDR3 nucleotide sequence: TGTGCCAGCAGTTTAGACAGGGGGCTTGGTGAAAAACTGTTTTTT. Amino acids: CASSLDRGLGEKLFF.

CDR3 in DNA: TGCGCCAGCAGCTTGGTGGTTACTACTACAGATACGCAGTATTTT. Protein: CASSLVVTTTDTQYF. The chain combines TRBV5-1 with TRBJ2-3; no clear D gene. With 0 bases removed from V and 3 bases from J, the gap between germline ends came to 11 bases. The CDR3 totals 15 residues. Germline V CDR1 and CDR2: SGHRS, YFSETQ. Variable domain in full (rest from reference TRBV5-1 and TRBJ2-3): KAGVTQTPRYLIKTRGQQVTLSCSPISGHRSVSWYQQTPGQGLQFLFEYFSETQRNKGNFPGRFSGRQFSNSRSEMNVSTLELGDSALYLCASSLVVTTTDTQYFGPGTRLTVL.

This clone was seen a single time. The chain employs TRBV19 and TRBJ1-1; 11 nucleotides line up with TRBD1. CDR3 size: 14 residues. The germline V gene encodes CDR1 LNHDA and CDR2 SQIVND (reference sequence). The trim removed 9 bases at V and 5 bases at J, leaving 8 bases unmatched. The CDR3 bases are TGTGCCAGCACTTGGGGACAGGGGGGGACTGAAGCTTTCTTT. Translating it yields CASTWGQGGTEAFF.

The chain joins TRBV13 to TRBJ2-5, with 9 bases fitting TRBD2. Germline CDR1 and CDR2: PRHDT and FYEKMQ (reference sequence). V lost 1 base, J lost 2 bases, and 5 bases stayed unmatched. The CDR3 runs to 16 residues. The DNA of the CDR3 is TGTGCCAGCAGCTTAGAGGCTAGCGGGAATCAAGAGACCCAGTACTTC. It codes for CASSLEASGNQETQYF.

The chain has TRBV2 and TRBJ1-5; no definite D call. CDR1 SNHLY and CDR2 FYNNEI come from the germline V gene. The CDR3 length is 16 residues. V lost 4 bases and J lost 0, with 13 bases in between. The CDR3 loop reads CASSGGRVYSNQPQHF. The CDR3 DNA follows: TGTGCCAGCAGTGGAGGGAGGGTCTATAGCAATCAGCCCCAGCATTTT.

The chain joins TRBV28 to TRBJ2-5, with no clear D. Germline-derived CDR1 and CDR2 are MDHEN and SYDVKM. With 5 bases removed from V and 7 bases from J, the gap between germline ends came to 11 bases. The CDR3 has 12 residues. The CDR3: CASSTPPGTQYF. CDR3 DNA sequence: TGTGCCAGCAGTACCCCCCCGGGGACCCAGTACTTC.

V and J are TRBV27 and TRBJ2-7, with 7 bases aligning to TRBD1. Germline V gene sequence: CDR1 MNHEY, CDR2 SMNVEV (reference sequence). With 3 bases clipped from V and 5 bases from J, the junction kept 10 bases outside the gene matches. The CDR3 extends over 15 amino acids. DNA for the CDR3: TGTGCCAGCAGTTTGAAGTCCGGGACAGCTCACGAGCAGTACTTC. This codes for CASSLKSGTAHEQYF.

This chain joins TRBV5-5 and TRBJ1-1, with TRBD1 as a possible D gene (5 bases). This CDR3 region has 15 residues. Per the germline V gene, CDR1 is SGHKS and CDR2 is YYEKEE (reference sequence). V dropped 2 bases and J dropped 7 bases, with 18 bases sitting between them. CDR3 residues: CASSLSPTGSVEAFF. For the CDR3, the DNA is TGTGCCAGCAGCTTAAGCCCCACAGGTTCTGTTGAAGCTTTCTTT. Filled out from reference TRBV5-5 and TRBJ1-1, the complete variable domain reads DAGVTQSPTHLIKTRGQQVTLRCSPISGHKSVSWYQQVLGQGPQFIFQYYEKEERGRGNFPDRFSARQFPNYSSELNVNALLLGDSALYLCASSLSPTGSVEAFFGQGTRLTVV.

The chain uses TRBV19 and TRBJ2-1, with 8 bases lining up with TRBD1. The CDR3 sequence is 17 residues long. In germline, CDR1 is LNHDA, CDR2 SQIVND (reference sequence). Trimming cost V 4 bases and J 6 bases; bases outside gene matches: 14. The CDR3 reads CASSTTLAGGLLNEQFF. The CDR3 region has the DNA TGTGCCAGTAGTACTACCCTGGCAGGGGGCCTCCTCAATGAGCAGTTCTTC.

This rearrangement joins TRBV30 to TRBJ1-1; D uncertain. The germline V gene encodes CDR1 GTSNPN and CDR2 SVGIG (reference sequence). V was cut by 2 bases and J by 3 bases, with 10 bases left in between. The length of the CDR3 is 13 residues. The CDR3 region has the DNA TGTGCCTGGAGTAGGCAGGAGGACACTGAAGCTTTCTTT. Its translation is CAWSRQEDTEAFF.

The genes are TRBV6-1 and TRBJ2-1; D remains unclear. V lost 1 base and J 2 bases, leaving 9 bases between the germline ends. This CDR3 is built from 15 residues. Germline values: CDR1 MNHNS, CDR2 SASEGT. CDR3 amino acids: CASSEGGTTYNEQFF. CDR3 bases: TGTGCCAGCAGTGAAGGCGGTACTACCTACAATGAGCAGTTCTTC.

The V and J genes are TRBV28 and TRBJ2-1; D unresolved. The CDR3 extends over 12 amino acids. The germline V and J ends were trimmed by 5 bases and 3 bases, with 5 bases remaining between them. The germline gives CDR1 MDHEN, CDR2 SYDVKM. CDR3: CASSPLYNEQFF. CDR3 coding DNA: TGTGCCAGCAGTCCCCTCTACAATGAGCAGTTCTTC.

The CDR3 DNA follows: TGTGCCAGCAGTGCCCGGGACAAGAACTATGGCTACACCTTC. As protein: CASSARDKNYGYTF. The V gene is TRBV25-1, the J gene TRBJ1-2, with a weak D call TRBD1 (6 bases). This CDR3 region has 14 residues. Looked up from germline, CDR1 is MGHDK and CDR2 is SYGVNS. V was pared by 4 bases and J by 2 bases, with 11 bases between.